The entry below gives a single T cell receptor beta chain sequence along with its context. V was shortened by 4 bases and J by 0 bases, with 10 bases between the two germline ends. The CDR3 contains 14 residues. CDR1 is SGDLS, CDR2 YYNGEE, per germline. The sequenced template was cDNA made from the entire isolated RNA. Clones were read by immunoSEQ multiplex PCR, and TCRdb kept only the in-frame ones, dropping some. Among roughly 310,000 clones listed, approximately 11% were seen once. This entry is derived from a study of beta chain features in type 1 diabetes. The chain carries TRBV9 and TRBJ1-1, with a weak D call TRBD1 (6 bases). Material for sequencing was naive CD4+ T cells from blood. The source of this sequence is a woman aged 25 to 39 in good health. This CDR3 is CASSKGVLNTEAFF. The CDR3 DNA follows: TGTGCCAGCAGCAAGGGGGTTTTGAACACTGAAGCTTTCTTT.